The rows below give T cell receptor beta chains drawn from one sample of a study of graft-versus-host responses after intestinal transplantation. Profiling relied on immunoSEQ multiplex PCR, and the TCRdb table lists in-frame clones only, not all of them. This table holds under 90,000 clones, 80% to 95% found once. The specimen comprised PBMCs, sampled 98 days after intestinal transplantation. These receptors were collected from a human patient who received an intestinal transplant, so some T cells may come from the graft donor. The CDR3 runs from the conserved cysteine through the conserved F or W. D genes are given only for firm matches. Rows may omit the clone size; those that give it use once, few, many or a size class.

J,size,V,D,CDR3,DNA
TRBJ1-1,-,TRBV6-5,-,CASSEARRGEAFF,TGTGCCAGCAGTGAAGCGCGGAGGGGTGAAGCTTTCTTT
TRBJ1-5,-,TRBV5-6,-,CASSLGSGGSSNQPQHF,TGTGCCAGCAGCTTGGGCTCGGGGGGGAGTAGCAATCAGCCCCAGCATTTT
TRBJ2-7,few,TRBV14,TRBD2,CASSQGGSGAAYEQYF,TGTGCCAGCAGCCAAGGCGGTAGCGGGGCCGCCTACGAGCAGTACTTC
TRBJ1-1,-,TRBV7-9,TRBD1,CASSPRGITEAFF,TGTGCCAGCAGCCCCAGGGGGATCACTGAAGCTTTCTTT
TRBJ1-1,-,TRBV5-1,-,CASSLEGSHWEAFF,TGCGCCAGCAGCTTGGAGGGGTCCCACTGGGAAGCTTTCTTT
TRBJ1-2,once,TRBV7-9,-,CASSLVRAQYGYTF,TGTGCCAGCAGCTTAGTAAGGGCTCAATATGGCTACACCTTC
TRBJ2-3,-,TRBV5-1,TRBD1,CASSRGTGTGKLVTDTQYF,TGCGCCAGCAGCCGGGGTACCGGGACAGGGAAGCTTGTCACAGATACGCAGTATTTT
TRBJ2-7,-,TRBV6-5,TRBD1,CASSYSGQGTDYEQYF,TGTGCCAGCAGTTACTCGGGACAGGGGACCGACTACGAGCAGTACTTC
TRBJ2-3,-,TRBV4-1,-,CASSQVGDTQYF,TGCGCCAGCAGCCAAGTGGGGGATACGCAGTATTTT
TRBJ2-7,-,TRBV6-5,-,CASSYLGGLYEQYF,TGTGCCAGCAGTTACTTGGGGGGGCTTTACGAGCAGTACTTC
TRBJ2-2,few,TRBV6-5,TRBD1,CAGGQGSTGELFF,TGTGCCGGCGGACAGGGTAGCACCGGGGAGCTGTTTTTT
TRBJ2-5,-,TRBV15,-,CATSRGAGLQETQYF,TGTGCCACCAGCAGAGGGGCCGGGCTCCAAGAGACCCAGTACTTC
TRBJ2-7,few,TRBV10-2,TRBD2,CASSGGTSDYEQYF,TGCGCCAGCTCGGGAGGGACTAGCGATTACGAGCAGTACTTC
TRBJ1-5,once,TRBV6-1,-,CASSPDSINQPQHF,TGTGCCAGCAGTCCAGACAGCATCAATCAGCCCCAGCATTTT
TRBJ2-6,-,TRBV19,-,CASSMPLKVQSSGANVLTF,TGTGCCAGTAGTATGCCCCTCAAGGTCCAGAGCTCTGGGGCCAACGTCCTGACTTTC
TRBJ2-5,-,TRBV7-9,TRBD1,CASSPAWTGQGTQYF,TGTGCCAGCAGTCCGGCCTGGACAGGGCAGGGGACCCAGTACTTC
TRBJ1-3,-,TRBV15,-,CATSREGSGNTIYF,TGTGCCACCAGCAGAGAGGGGTCTGGAAACACCATATATTTT
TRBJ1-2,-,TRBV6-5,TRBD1,CASSGGQGVYGYTF,TGTGCCAGCAGTGGGGGACAGGGGGTCTATGGCTACACCTTC
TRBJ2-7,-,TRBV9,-,CASSVGGEQYF,TGTGCCAGCAGCGTAGGTGGCGAGCAGTACTTC
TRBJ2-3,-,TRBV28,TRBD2,CASSISGTTDTQYF,TGTGCCAGCAGTATTAGCGGGACCACAGATACGCAGTATTTT
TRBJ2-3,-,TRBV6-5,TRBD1,CASRTGGQDTQYF,TGTGCCAGCAGGACAGGGGGCCAAGATACGCAGTATTTT
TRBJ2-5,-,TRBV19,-,CASSILDEETQYF,TGTGCCAGTAGTATATTGGACGAAGAGACCCAGTACTTC
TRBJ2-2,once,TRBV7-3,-,CASSSTASNTGELFF,TGTGCCAGCAGCTCGACAGCCTCGAACACCGGGGAGCTGTTTTTT
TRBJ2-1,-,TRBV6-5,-,CASSEDSSYNEQFF,TGTGCCAGCAGTGAAGATTCATCCTACAATGAGCAGTTCTTC
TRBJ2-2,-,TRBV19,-,CASSELNTGELFF,TGTGCCAGTAGTGAGCTGAACACCGGGGAGCTGTTTTTT
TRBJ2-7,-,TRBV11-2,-,CASSLETVSYEQYF,TGTGCCAGCAGCTTAGAGACAGTCTCCTACGAGCAGTACTTC
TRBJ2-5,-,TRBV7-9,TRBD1,CASSRDRQETQYF,TGTGCCAGCAGCCGGGACAGACAAGAGACCCAGTACTTC
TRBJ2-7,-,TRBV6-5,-,CASSYGGEGYEQYF,TGTGCCAGCAGTTACGGGGGTGAAGGATACGAGCAGTACTTC
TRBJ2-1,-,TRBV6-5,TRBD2,CASRRGGRDEQFF,TGTGCCAGCCGACGCGGGGGGCGGGATGAGCAGTTCTTC
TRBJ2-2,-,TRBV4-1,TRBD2,CASSPRGSGTGELFF,TGCGCCAGCAGCCCCCGGGGTAGCGGGACCGGGGAGCTGTTTTTT
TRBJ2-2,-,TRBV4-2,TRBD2,CASSRLASTGELFF,TGTGCCAGCAGCCGACTAGCGAGCACCGGGGAGCTGTTTTTT
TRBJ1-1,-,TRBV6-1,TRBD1,CATWGQKNTEAFF,TGTGCCACCTGGGGACAGAAGAACACTGAAGCTTTCTTT
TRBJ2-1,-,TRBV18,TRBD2,CASSPLAGGLNEQFF,TGTGCCAGCTCACCACTAGCGGGAGGGTTGAATGAGCAGTTCTTC
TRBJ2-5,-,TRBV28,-,CASALGILETQYF,TGTGCCAGCGCCTTAGGAATTCTCGAGACCCAGTACTTC
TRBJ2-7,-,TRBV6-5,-,CASSGSYEQYF,TGTGCCAGCAGTGGTTCCTACGAGCAGTACTTC
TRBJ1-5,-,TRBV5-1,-,CASSLGGGQPQHF,TGCGCCAGCAGCTTAGGGGGGGGTCAGCCCCAGCATTTT
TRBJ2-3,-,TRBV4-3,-,CASSLGQVRTDTQYF,TGCGCCAGCAGCCTAGGTCAGGTACGGACAGATACGCAGTATTTT
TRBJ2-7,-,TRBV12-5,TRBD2,CASGLVTSGRLPYEQYF,TGTGCTAGTGGTTTGGTGACTAGCGGGAGATTACCCTACGAGCAGTACTTC
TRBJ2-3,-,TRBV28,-,CASSLRGDTQYF,TGTGCCAGCAGTTTAAGGGGGGATACGCAGTATTTT
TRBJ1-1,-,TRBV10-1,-,CASSESLNTEAFF,TGCGCCAGCAGTGAGAGTTTGAACACTGAAGCTTTCTTT
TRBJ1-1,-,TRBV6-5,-,CASSLGRLNTEAFF,TGTGCCAGCAGCCTCGGCAGGCTGAACACTGAAGCTTTCTTT
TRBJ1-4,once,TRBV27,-,CASSLRQDIRGEKLFF,TGTGCCAGCAGTTTACGACAGGACATTAGGGGTGAAAAACTGTTTTTT
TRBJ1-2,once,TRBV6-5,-,CASSGDIGSYGYTF,TGTGCCAGCAGTGGCGACATCGGCAGCTATGGCTACACCTTC
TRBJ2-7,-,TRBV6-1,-,CASSVGASYEQYF,TGTGCCAGCAGTGTAGGAGCCTCCTACGAGCAGTACTTC
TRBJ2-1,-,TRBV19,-,CASSISGRGDPNEQFF,TGTGCCAGTAGTATATCGGGACGTGGCGACCCCAATGAGCAGTTCTTC
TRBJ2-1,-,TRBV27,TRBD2,CASSLAGLAGGNEQFF,TGTGCCAGCAGTTTAGCGGGACTAGCGGGAGGAAATGAGCAGTTCTTC